This T cell receptor (beta chain) originates from a study of T-cell reconstitution after alpha-beta-depleted transplantation in children. General study points: Alpha-beta T cells about two months after transplant reportedly derived from several hundred expanded graft clones. Hyperexpanded clones declined; after one year, newly produced T cells mostly supplied diversity. Surviving recipient cells, namely T cells and thymic progenitors, were the source of high day-60 TCRbeta diversity in some patients.

CDR3 length: 12 residues. Trimming took off 0 bases at V and 7 bases at J, with 4 bases between the two ends. For TCRbeta, the library was prepared with unique molecular identifiers. TCRdb ran MiXCR on the PCR reads and lists one entry per CDR3 protein. The top ten hold more than 25% of the sample, which has about 1,000,000 distinct CDR3 sequences, roughly 29% seen once. Remarks on this clonotype: The antigen remains unidentified.

The material sequenced was PBMCs, mostly from graft donor cells, taken 360 days after TCRalphabeta/CD19-depleted stem cell transplant. This rearrangement joins TRBV12-3 or TRBV12-4 to TRBJ1-5; D not resolved. This TCR derives from a boy under two years old who had a stem cell transplant for SCID, so the T cells may come from the graft donor. The CDR3 DNA is TGTGCCAGCAGTTTAGCAGAGCAGCCCCAGCATTTT. As protein: CASSLAEQPQHF.